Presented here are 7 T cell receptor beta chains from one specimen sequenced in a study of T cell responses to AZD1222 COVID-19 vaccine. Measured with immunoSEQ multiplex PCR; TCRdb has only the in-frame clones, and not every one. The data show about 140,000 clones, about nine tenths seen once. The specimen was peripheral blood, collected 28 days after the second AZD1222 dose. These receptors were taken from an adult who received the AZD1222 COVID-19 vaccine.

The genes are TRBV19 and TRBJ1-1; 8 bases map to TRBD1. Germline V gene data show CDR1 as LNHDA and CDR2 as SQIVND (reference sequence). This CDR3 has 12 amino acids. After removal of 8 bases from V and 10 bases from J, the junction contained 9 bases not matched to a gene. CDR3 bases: TGTGCCAGTGGGAAGGACAGGGCTGCAGCTTTCTTT. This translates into CASGKDRAAAFF. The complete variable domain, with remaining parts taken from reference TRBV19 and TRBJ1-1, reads DGGITQSPKYLFRKEGQNVTLSCEQNLNHDAMYWYRQDPGQGLRLIYYSQIVNDFQKGDIAEGYSVSREKKESFPLTVTSAQKNPTAFYLCASGKDRAAAFFGQGTRLTVV.

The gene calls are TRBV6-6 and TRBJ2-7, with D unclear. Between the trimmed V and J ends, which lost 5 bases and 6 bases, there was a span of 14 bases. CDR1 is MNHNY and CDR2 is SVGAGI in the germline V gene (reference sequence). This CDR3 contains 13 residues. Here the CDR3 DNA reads TGTGCCAGCAGTCCAAACGGGCCTGGCGAGCAGTACGTC. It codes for CASSPNGPGEQYV.

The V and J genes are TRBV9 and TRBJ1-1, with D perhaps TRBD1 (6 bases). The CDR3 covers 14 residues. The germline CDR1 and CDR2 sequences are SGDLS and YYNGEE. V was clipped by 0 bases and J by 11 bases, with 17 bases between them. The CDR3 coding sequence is TGTGCCAGCAGCGTAGCTGCGACGGGACAAGGGGCTTTCTTT. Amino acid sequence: CASSVAATGQGAFF.

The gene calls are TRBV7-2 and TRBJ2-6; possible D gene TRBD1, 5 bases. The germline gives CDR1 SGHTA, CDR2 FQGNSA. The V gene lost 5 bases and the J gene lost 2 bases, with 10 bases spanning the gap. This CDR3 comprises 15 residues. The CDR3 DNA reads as TGTGCCAGCAGCCATACAGGCACTGGGGCCAACGTCCTGACTTTC. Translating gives CASSHTGTGANVLTF.

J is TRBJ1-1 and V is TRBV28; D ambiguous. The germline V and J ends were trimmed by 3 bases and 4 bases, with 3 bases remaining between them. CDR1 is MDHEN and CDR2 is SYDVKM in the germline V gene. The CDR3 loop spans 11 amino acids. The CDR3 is CASSLATEAFF. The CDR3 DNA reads TGTGCCAGCAGTTTGGCCACTGAAGCTTTCTTT.

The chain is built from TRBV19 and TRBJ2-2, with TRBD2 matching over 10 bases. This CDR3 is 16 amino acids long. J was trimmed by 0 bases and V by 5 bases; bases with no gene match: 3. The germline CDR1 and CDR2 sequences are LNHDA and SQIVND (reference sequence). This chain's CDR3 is CASSRGLAANTGELFF. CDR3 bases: TGTGCCAGTAGTCGAGGACTAGCGGCGAACACCGGGGAGCTGTTTTTT.

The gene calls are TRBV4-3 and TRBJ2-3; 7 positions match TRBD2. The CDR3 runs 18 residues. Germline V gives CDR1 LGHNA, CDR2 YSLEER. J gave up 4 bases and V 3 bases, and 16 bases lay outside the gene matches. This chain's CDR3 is CASSQDRQTAGVADTQYF. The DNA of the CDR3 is TGCGCCAGCAGCCAGGACCGCCAAACGGCGGGAGTCGCAGATACGCAGTATTTT.